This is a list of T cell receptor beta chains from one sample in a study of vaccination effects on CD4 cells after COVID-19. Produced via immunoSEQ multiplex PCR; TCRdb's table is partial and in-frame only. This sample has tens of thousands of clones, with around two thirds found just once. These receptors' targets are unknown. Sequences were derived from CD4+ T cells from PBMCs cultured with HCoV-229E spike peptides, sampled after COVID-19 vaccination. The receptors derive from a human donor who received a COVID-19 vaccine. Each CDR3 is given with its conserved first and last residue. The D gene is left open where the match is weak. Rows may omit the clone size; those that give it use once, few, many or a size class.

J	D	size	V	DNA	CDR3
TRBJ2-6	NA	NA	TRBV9	TGTGCCAGCAGCGTATTGGTGGGGGCCAACGTCCTGACTTTC	CASSVLVGANVLTF
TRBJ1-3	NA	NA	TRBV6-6	TGTGCCAGCTCTCTTACAGGAAGTAACTCTGGAAACACCATATATTTT	CASSLTGSNSGNTIYF
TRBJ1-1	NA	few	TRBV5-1	TGCGCCAGCAGCTTGGGTAGCTCCATTAGGAACACTGAAGCTTTCTTT	CASSLGSSIRNTEAFF
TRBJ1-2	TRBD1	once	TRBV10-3	TGTGCCATCAGTCTACAGGGGGCCACTAACTATGGCTACACCTTC	CAISLQGATNYGYTF
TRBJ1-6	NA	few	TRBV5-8	TGTGCCAGCAGCTTGTTTGGGGGCTCCTATAATTCACCCCTCCACTTT	CASSLFGGSYNSPLHF
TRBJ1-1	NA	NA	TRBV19	TGTGCCAGCAAAGACAGTCCGAACACTGAAGCTTTCTTT	CASKDSPNTEAFF
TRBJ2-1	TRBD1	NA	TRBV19	TGTGCCAGTAGTTTGACAGGGCCCAGGCACAATGAGCAGTTCTTC	CASSLTGPRHNEQFF
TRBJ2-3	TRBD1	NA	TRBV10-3	TGTGCCATCAGTGAAGTAGGGGGCTCAGATACGCAGTATTTT	CAISEVGGSDTQYF
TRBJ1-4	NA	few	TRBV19	TGTGCCAGTAGTCCCGAGGCTGAAAAACTGTTTTTT	CASSPEAEKLFF
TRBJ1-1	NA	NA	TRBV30	TGTGCCTGGAGCCGGGGGAGTGGGTTTGAAGCTTTCTTT	CAWSRGSGFEAFF
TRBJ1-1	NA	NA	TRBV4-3	TGCGCCAGCAGCCAAGGGCAGGGGACCGGGAACACTGAAGCTTTCTTT	CASSQGQGTGNTEAFF
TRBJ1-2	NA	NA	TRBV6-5	TGTGCCACTTCCTCTTCTTGGGGCTACACCTTC	CATSSSWGYTF